These 30 T cell receptor beta chains were sequenced from one sample in a study of blood T cell repertoires in COVID-19. Data came from immunoSEQ multiplex PCR; TCRdb stores just in-frame clones and leaves some out. The table shows roughly 200,000 clones, with about 87% occurring only once. Sequences were obtained from PBMCs or T cells enriched from blood (not recorded which). These receptors were collected from a man under 40 who had recovered from COVID-19.

The gene calls are TRBV23-1 and TRBJ1-5, with 7 bases aligning to TRBD1. TRBV23-1 counts as an open reading frame of uncertain function. The junction had 9 bases not matched to a gene; V was cut back by 4 bases and J by 3 bases. This CDR3 has 16 amino acids. CDR3 nucleotides: TGCGCCAGCAGTCTAAGGGACAGTAAGATCAATCAGCCCCAGCATTTT. Translating gives CASSLRDSKINQPQHF.

The genes are TRBV18 and TRBJ1-6; weak D call: TRBD1 (6 bases). Germline V gene sequence: CDR1 KGHSH, CDR2 LQKENI. The V gene lost 5 bases and the J gene lost 10 bases, with 12 bases spanning the gap. This CDR3 region has 13 residues. Here the CDR3 DNA reads TGTGCCAGCTCAGGGGGCGCGCAATCACCCCTCCACTTT. Translated, it gives CASSGGAQSPLHF.

The V and J genes are TRBV4-1 and TRBJ2-1; 10 bases line up with TRBD2. Germline CDR1 MGHRA, CDR2 YSYEKL. With V trimmed by 1 base and J by 8 bases, 11 bases remained unmatched. The CDR3 is 17 residues long. The CDR3 here is CASSQGGLADRSDEQFF. Written as DNA, the CDR3 is TGCGCCAGCAGCCAAGGCGGACTAGCGGACCGCAGCGATGAGCAGTTCTTC.

The chain links TRBV9 to TRBJ2-1, with a possible D match to TRBD2 (5 bases). The CDR3 runs 13 residues. Germline V gene lookup returns CDR1 SGDLS and CDR2 YYNGEE. V was trimmed by 0 bases and J by 10 bases, leaving 11 bases between them. Written as DNA, the CDR3 is TGTGCCAGCAGCGTAGCTGCGGGTGTGGAGCAGTTCTTC. This sequence encodes CASSVAAGVEQFF.

This clone was recorded once. In nucleotides, the CDR3 is TGTGCCAGCAGTCTGGTTGGCGGGAATGGCAAAAACATTCAGTACTTC. Translation: CASSLVGGNGKNIQYF. The gene calls are TRBV5-4 and TRBJ2-4; a possible D gene is TRBD2 (6 bases). V gave up 5 bases and J gave up 3 bases, with 18 bases separating them. CDR1 SGHNT and CDR2 YYREEE come from the germline V gene (reference sequence). The CDR3 has 16 amino acids.

The V call is TRBV19, the J call TRBJ1-1; 10 nucleotides line up with TRBD1. In germline, CDR1 is LNHDA, CDR2 SQIVND (reference sequence). V shed 5 bases and J 4 bases; nucleotides not matched to a gene: 7. The length of the CDR3 is 15 residues. The CDR3 DNA reads TGTGCCAGTAGTCAACAGGACAGGGGGTCCACTGAAGCTTTCTTT. Translated: CASSQQDRGSTEAFF.

The gene calls are TRBV6-5 and TRBJ2-7; 8 bases are shared with TRBD1. J lost 2 bases, V lost 5 bases, and 5 bases had no gene match. From germline, CDR1 is MNHEY and CDR2 SVGAGI. CDR3 size: 14 residues. Here the CDR3 reads CASSRDRRTYEQYF. The CDR3 DNA reads as TGTGCCAGCAGTCGGGACAGGCGAACCTACGAGCAGTACTTC.

The chain joins TRBV7-2 to TRBJ2-5; 8 bases line up with TRBD1. CDR1 is SGHTA and CDR2 is FQGNSA in the germline V gene. V lost 7 bases to trimming and J lost 4 bases; unmatched junction nucleotides: 8. There are 14 residues in the CDR3. The CDR3 bases are TGTGCCAGCACCGACAGGGGCGTTGGAGAGACCCAGTACTTC. Its protein is CASTDRGVGETQYF.

The chain combines TRBV28 with TRBJ1-4, with 7 bases matching TRBD1. This CDR3 contains 15 residues. J was trimmed by 0 bases and V by 5 bases; bases with no gene match: 3. Germline assignment: CDR1 MDHEN and CDR2 SYDVKM. This CDR3 reads CASSIGTATNEKLFF. CDR3 nucleotides: TGTGCCAGCAGTATTGGGACAGCAACTAATGAAAAACTGTTTTTT.

J is TRBJ1-5 and V is TRBV9; D remains unclear. Trimming took off 0 bases at V and 0 bases at J, with 7 bases between the two ends. CDR3 length: 15 amino acids. Germline loops: CDR1 SGDLS, CDR2 YYNGEE. CDR3 protein: CASSVDSISNQPQHF. DNA of the CDR3: TGTGCCAGCAGCGTAGACAGCATTAGCAATCAGCCCCAGCATTTT.

The chain uses TRBV21-1 and TRBJ1-2; TRBD1, as called in the table, went unchecked against the DNA. TRBV21-1 corresponds to a pseudogene. The CDR3 has 14 amino acids. The CDR3 protein is CASSPKTGAYGYTF. CDR3 coding DNA: TGTGCCAGCAGCCCTAAGACAGGGGCCTATGGCTACACCTTC.

V gene TRBV29-1 combines with J gene TRBJ2-1; 9 nucleotides line up with TRBD2. The CDR3 length is 14 residues. Germline CDR1 is SQVTM and CDR2 is ANQGSEA. The J segment lost 8 bases and the V segment lost 6 bases, leaving 11 bases of the junction unmatched. The CDR3 is CSVVGGRAVDEQFF. The CDR3 DNA follows: TGCAGCGTCGTGGGCGGGAGGGCCGTCGATGAGCAGTTCTTC.

The chain links TRBV27 to TRBJ1-4, with 7 positions matching TRBD1. J was trimmed by 4 bases and V by 6 bases; bases with no gene match: 11. There are 16 residues in the CDR3. Germline CDR1 MNHEY, CDR2 SMNVEV (reference sequence). The CDR3 DNA reads as TGTGCCAGCAGCGCAGCGTACAGGGGCGATAATGAAAAACTGTTTTTT. The encoded protein is CASSAAYRGDNEKLFF.

CDR3 sequence: CASSPEAGGSDEQFF. As DNA, the CDR3 is TGTGCCAGCAGCCCCGAGGCGGGAGGTTCTGATGAGCAGTTCTTC. The chain is built from TRBV3-1 (or the pseudogene TRBV3-2) and TRBJ2-1; 8 bases fit TRBD2. Germline V gene lookup returns CDR1 LGHDT and CDR2 YNNKEL (reference sequence). The CDR3 is 15 residues long. Losses at the gene ends were 4 bases for V and 8 bases for J; bases not matched to a gene: 10.

The chain links TRBV7-8 to TRBJ2-2; the D is unclear. This CDR3 is 13 amino acids long. V gave up 3 bases and J gave up 1 base, with 3 bases separating them. Germline lookup yields CDR1 SGHVS and CDR2 FQNEAQ. The CDR3 DNA sequence: TGTGCCAGCAGCTTTAGGAACACCGGGGAGCTGTTTTTT. This translates into CASSFRNTGELFF.

This sequence joins TRBV18 and TRBJ2-7, with 9 bases fitting TRBD2. The CDR3 has 16 amino acids. V shed 6 bases, J shed 2 bases, and the junction held 11 bases outside the gene matches. Germline lookup yields CDR1 KGHSH and CDR2 LQKENI. The CDR3 spells CASSPRREGITYEQYF. Written as DNA, the CDR3 is TGTGCCAGCTCTCCCCGGCGGGAGGGGATCACCTACGAGCAGTACTTC.

The chain is built from TRBV27 and TRBJ1-3; perhaps TRBD1 as D (5 bases). CDR1 and CDR2 from the germline V gene are MNHEY and SMNVEV (reference sequence). The CDR3 contains 15 residues. Trimming removed 5 bases at V and 10 bases at J, with 21 bases between. The chain's CDR3 is CASSPGGGTRGTIYF. As DNA, the CDR3 is TGTGCCAGCAGTCCCGGGGGGGGGACCCGAGGGACCATATATTTT.

The chain is built from TRBV2 and TRBJ1-4, with 10 bases lining up with TRBD1. Trimming cost V 4 bases and J 10 bases; bases outside gene matches: 12. The germline gives CDR1 SNHLY, CDR2 FYNNEI. This CDR3 has 16 amino acids. The CDR3 coding sequence is TGTGCCAGCAGTGCCGCCCGGACAGGGGGATCTCGAAAACTGTTTTTT. This codes for CASSAARTGGSRKLFF.

J is TRBJ1-1 and V is TRBV9, with D tentatively TRBD1 (5 bases). Trimming left V 0 bases short and J 3 bases short, with 24 bases between. This CDR3 spans 19 amino acids. Germline assignment: CDR1 SGDLS and CDR2 YYNGEE. Here the CDR3 reads CASSVGPLGGVGRDTEAFF. The CDR3 DNA sequence: TGTGCCAGCAGCGTAGGGCCACTGGGGGGTGTCGGAAGGGACACTGAAGCTTTCTTT.

The J gene is TRBJ2-7, the V gene TRBV4-1, with TRBD1 identical over 10 bases. Trimming at V came to 1 base and at J to 4 bases, leaving 1 base not matched to a gene. Germline V lookup: CDR1 MGHRA, CDR2 YSYEKL. This CDR3 spans 14 amino acids. The CDR3: CASSQGQGAYEQYF. The DNA for the CDR3 is TGCGCCAGCAGCCAAGGACAGGGGGCGTACGAGCAGTACTTC.

Points on this clone: This CDR3 is also generated by other DNA sequences in the sample. V is TRBV5-1 and J is TRBJ2-7; D is unresolved. Germline CDR1 and CDR2: SGHRS and YFSETQ. CDR3 length: 13 amino acids. The V end lost 0 bases, the J end lost 2 bases, and 6 bases lay between the germline ends. The CDR3: CASSLGTTYEQYF. The CDR3 DNA follows: TGCGCCAGCAGCTTGGGAACTACCTACGAGCAGTACTTC.

V gene TRBV11-2 combines with J gene TRBJ2-5; possibly TRBD1 for D (5 bases). This CDR3 has 15 amino acids. V lost 1 base and J lost 3, with 12 bases in between. The germline V gene has CDR1 SGHAT and CDR2 FQNNGV. This CDR3 reads CASSLGSLREETQYF. DNA of the CDR3: TGTGCCAGCAGCTTAGGTTCGCTCAGGGAAGAGACCCAGTACTTC. Drawing the rest from reference TRBV11-2 and TRBJ2-5, the complete variable domain is EAGVAQSPRYKIIEKRQSVAFWCNPISGHATLYWYQQILGQGPKLLIQFQNNGVVDDSQLPKDRFSAERLKGVDSTLKIQPAKLEDSAVYLCASSLGSLREETQYFGPGTRLLVL.

V gene TRBV14 combines with J gene TRBJ2-1; a possible D gene is TRBD1 (6 bases). The CDR3 is 15 residues long. Germline V CDR1 and CDR2: SGHDN, FVKESK. V gave up 1 base and J gave up 3 bases, with 10 bases separating them. The CDR3 region has the DNA TGTGCCAGCAGCCAAGTTCAGGGGAACTACAATGAGCAGTTCTTC. Amino acids: CASSQVQGNYNEQFF. The complete variable domain, with remaining parts taken from reference TRBV14 and TRBJ2-1, reads EAGVTQFPSHSVIEKGQTVTLRCDPISGHDNLYWYRRVMGKEIKFLLHFVKESKQDESGMPNNRFLAERTGGTYSTLKVQPAELEDSGVYFCASSQVQGNYNEQFFGPGTRLTVL.

This clone is a singleton in its sample. V and J are TRBV28 and TRBJ1-5; 7 nucleotides align to TRBD1. The CDR3 consists of 14 residues. V was pared by 2 bases and J by 2 bases, with 0 bases of the junction left unmatched. CDR1 is MDHEN, CDR2 SYDVKM, per germline. The DNA for the CDR3 is TGTGCCAGCAGTTTAGACAGGGGCAATCAGCCCCAGCATTTT. This encodes CASSLDRGNQPQHF.

This clone was detected only once. DNA for the CDR3: TGTGCCAGCAGCACGCGGGACAGGGACTTCCGTAACTATGGCTACACCTTC. Translating gives CASSTRDRDFRNYGYTF. The genes are TRBV13 and TRBJ1-2, with 9 positions matching TRBD1. V lost 5 bases to trimming and J lost 1 base; unmatched junction nucleotides: 11. CDR1 and CDR2 (germline): PRHDT, FYEKMQ (reference sequence). The CDR3 is 17 amino acids.

This rearrangement joins TRBV30 to TRBJ1-5; D unclear. Trimming took 0 bases from V and 7 from J, leaving 16 bases between them. This CDR3 is 15 amino acids long. CDR1 and CDR2 (germline): GTSNPN, SVGIG (reference sequence). The CDR3 coding sequence is TGTGCCTGGAGTGTACACCAGGCTGGGAGACAGCCCCAGCATTTT. This gives the protein CAWSVHQAGRQPQHF. Together with reference TRBV30 and TRBJ1-5, the CDR3 gives the full variable domain: SQTIHQWPATLVQPVGSPLSLECTVEGTSNPNLYWYRQAAGRGLQLLFYSVGIGQISSEVPQNLSASRPQDRQFILSSKKLLLSDSGFYLCAWSVHQAGRQPQHFGDGTRLSIL.

The chain links TRBV6-5 to TRBJ1-1; 7 positions match TRBD1. The CDR3 has 14 residues. J was trimmed by 0 bases and V by 6 bases; bases with no gene match: 4. The V gene's germline CDR1 is MNHEY and CDR2 SVGAGI. This chain's CDR3 is CASRGTVMNTEAFF. The DNA of the CDR3 is TGTGCCAGCAGGGGGACAGTCATGAACACTGAAGCTTTCTTT.

The V and J genes are TRBV9 and TRBJ2-1, with 9 bases identical to TRBD2. From germline, CDR1 is SGDLS and CDR2 YYNGEE. V lost 3 bases and J lost 0; bases outside the gene matches: 13. The CDR3 is made up of 19 amino acids. CDR3 residues: CASSAPTSGPFSSYNEQFF. The CDR3 nucleotides read TGTGCCAGCAGCGCTCCTACTAGCGGGCCTTTTAGCTCCTACAATGAGCAGTTCTTC.

This sequence joins TRBV11-2 and TRBJ1-1; a possible D gene is TRBD1 (5 bases). Trimming stripped 2 bases from V and 0 bases from J, with 10 bases between. Germline V lookup: CDR1 SGHAT, CDR2 FQNNGV. CDR3 size: 15 residues. In nucleotides, the CDR3 is TGTGCCAGCAGCTTACAGGGTTCTCTGAACACTGAAGCTTTCTTT. Its protein product is CASSLQGSLNTEAFF.

This clone was recorded only once. This sequence joins TRBV24-1 and TRBJ2-7; D unclear. The CDR3 is made up of 13 amino acids. Germline CDR1 reads KGHDR; CDR2 reads SFDVKD. V was cut by 2 bases and J by 4 bases, with 8 bases left in between. In DNA form, the CDR3 reads TGTGCCACCAGTGATTCTTTAAATTACGAGCAGTACTTC. Its protein is CATSDSLNYEQYF.